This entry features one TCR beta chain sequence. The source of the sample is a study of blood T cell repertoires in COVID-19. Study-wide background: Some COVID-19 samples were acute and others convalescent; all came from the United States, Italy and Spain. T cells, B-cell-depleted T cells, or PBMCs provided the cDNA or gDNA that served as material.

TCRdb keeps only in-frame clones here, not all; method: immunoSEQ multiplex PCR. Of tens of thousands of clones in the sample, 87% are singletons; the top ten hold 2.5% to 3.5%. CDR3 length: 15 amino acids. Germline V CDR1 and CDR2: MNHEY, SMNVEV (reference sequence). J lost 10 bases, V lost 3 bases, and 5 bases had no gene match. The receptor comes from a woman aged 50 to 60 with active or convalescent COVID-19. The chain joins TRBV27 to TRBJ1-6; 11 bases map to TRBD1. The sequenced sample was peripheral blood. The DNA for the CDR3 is TGTGCCAGCAGTTTCTGGACAGGGGGCCACTCACCCCTCCACTTT. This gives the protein CASSFWTGGHSPLHF.